Included here is one TCR beta chain sequence, with context. The method was immunoSEQ multiplex PCR; TCRdb's version includes in-frame clones alone and lacks a portion of them. The repertoire includes fewer than 350,000 clones, 90% of them detected once, and roughly 6.8% sits in the top ten. Unmatched junction bases numbered 10, after V lost 5 bases and J lost 7 bases. The CDR3 has 15 amino acids. The V gene's germline CDR1 is MDHEN and CDR2 SYDVKM. The sample comes from a study of blood T cell repertoires in COVID-19. The gene calls are TRBV28 and TRBJ2-7; 11 bases are shared with TRBD1. The specimen sequenced was peripheral blood. The clonotype comes from a woman between 25 and 40 years old with COVID-19, enrolled during active disease. The CDR3 DNA follows: TGTGCCAGCAGTCCACCGGGACAGGGGGGCTTGGAGCAGTACTTC. Translating it yields CASSPPGQGGLEQYF.